The entry that follows covers one TCR beta chain sequence. Its matching antigen is unknown. Unique molecular identifiers were incorporated into the prepared TCRbeta library. One entry per CDR3 protein results from TCRdb running MiXCR on the PCR reads. The repertoire has fewer than 550,000 distinct CDR3 sequences, roughly a tenth of them found once; the top ten carry about 2.1%. This sample was included in a study of T-cell reconstitution after alpha-beta-depleted transplantation in children. General study results and limits: It was surviving recipient T cells and thymic progenitors that gave some patients high TCRbeta diversity at day 60. From newly produced T cells came most of the T-cell counts and diversity one year after transplant. As was reported, about two months after transplant, alpha-beta T cells came from several hundred expanded graft clones.

This CDR3 comprises 15 residues. V trimming: 4 bases; J trimming: 2 bases; junction bases outside the gene matches: 6. Germline V gives CDR1 LNHDA, CDR2 SQIVND (reference sequence). This sequence was found in a child aged 2-9 years with inherited bone marrow failure, due to receive a stem cell transplant. J is TRBJ2-3 and V is TRBV19; 7 bases fit TRBD2. Sequenced here: PBMCs, sampled before TCRalphabeta/CD19-depleted stem cell transplant. The CDR3 region is CASSKLATSTDTQYF. DNA of the CDR3: TGTGCCAGTAGTAAACTAGCGACATCCACAGATACGCAGTATTTT.